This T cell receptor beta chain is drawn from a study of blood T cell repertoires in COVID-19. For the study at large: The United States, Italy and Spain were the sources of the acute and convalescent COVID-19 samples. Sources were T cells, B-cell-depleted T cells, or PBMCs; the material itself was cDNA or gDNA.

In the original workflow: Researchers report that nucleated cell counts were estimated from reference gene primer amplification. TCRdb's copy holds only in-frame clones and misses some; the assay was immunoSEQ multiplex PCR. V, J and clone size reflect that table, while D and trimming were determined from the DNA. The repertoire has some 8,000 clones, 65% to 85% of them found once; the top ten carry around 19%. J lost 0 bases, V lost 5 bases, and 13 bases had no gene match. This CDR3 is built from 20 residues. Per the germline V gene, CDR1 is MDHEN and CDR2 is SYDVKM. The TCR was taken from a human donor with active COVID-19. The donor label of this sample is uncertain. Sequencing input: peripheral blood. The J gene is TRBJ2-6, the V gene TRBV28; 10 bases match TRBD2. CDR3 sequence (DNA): TGTGCCAGCAGTCCTACAGAACTAGCGGGGCCACTCTCTGGGGCCAACGTCCTGACTTTC. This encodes CASSPTELAGPLSGANVLTF.